Below are 19 T cell receptor beta chains sequenced from a single sample in a study of blood T cell repertoires in COVID-19. The method was immunoSEQ multiplex PCR; TCRdb's version includes in-frame clones alone and lacks a portion of them. The sample lists 200,000 or so clones, around four fifths seen once, with under 12% in the top ten. Source material: peripheral blood. Source of these receptors: a woman aged 80 or over with COVID-19, enrolled during active disease.

The chain employs TRBV5-4 and TRBJ2-5, with 8 bases identical to TRBD1. The length of the CDR3 is 14 residues. In germline, CDR1 is SGHNT, CDR2 YYREEE (reference sequence). Unmatched junction bases numbered 8, after V lost 4 bases and J lost 6 bases. This chain's CDR3 is CASSIGQGTKTQYF. The CDR3 DNA reads TGTGCCAGCAGCATAGGACAGGGAACGAAGACCCAGTACTTC.

The CDR3 DNA follows: TGTGCCAGCAGCACGACCAGGGGCGGTCCACAAGAGACCCAGTACTTC. Protein sequence: CASSTTRGGPQETQYF. V and J are TRBV9 and TRBJ2-5, with D perhaps TRBD1 (6 bases). In germline, CDR1 is SGDLS, CDR2 YYNGEE. The CDR3 covers 16 residues. V lost 4 bases and J lost 2, with 18 bases in between.

The chain uses TRBV18 and TRBJ2-1; maybe TRBD2 (5 bases). The germline gives CDR1 KGHSH, CDR2 LQKENI. V was cut by 4 bases and J by 8 bases, with 15 bases left in between. This CDR3 region has 14 residues. This CDR3 is CASSLGGLLDEQFF. CDR3 DNA sequence: TGTGCCAGCTCACTCGGCGGACTCCTAGATGAGCAGTTCTTC.

The V and J genes are TRBV27 and TRBJ2-5; maybe TRBD1 (5 bases). V dropped 0 bases and J dropped 4 bases, with 15 bases sitting between them. The germline gives CDR1 MNHEY, CDR2 SMNVEV (reference sequence). This CDR3 spans 16 amino acids. The CDR3 is CASSLSDIQGGETQYF. CDR3 nucleotide sequence: TGTGCCAGCAGTTTATCGGATATTCAGGGCGGAGAGACCCAGTACTTC.

The chain recombines TRBV28 with TRBJ1-1, with 9 bases fitting TRBD1. The CDR3 contains 13 residues. J lost 5 bases, V lost 6 bases, and 4 bases had no gene match. Germline CDR1 and CDR2: MDHEN and SYDVKM. The CDR3 nucleotides read TGTGCCAGCAGACCTGGACAGGGGACTGAAGCTTTCTTT. Translated, it gives CASRPGQGTEAFF.

V and J are TRBV18 and TRBJ2-3; 8 bases align to TRBD2. The CDR3 is made up of 15 amino acids. Trimming cost V 1 base and J 2 bases; bases outside gene matches: 2. The germline gives CDR1 KGHSH, CDR2 LQKENI. The CDR3: CASSPLAGYTDTQYF. The CDR3 DNA reads TGTGCCAGCTCACCACTAGCGGGGTACACAGATACGCAGTATTTT.

This chain connects TRBV5-4 to TRBJ2-5; 10 positions agree with TRBD2. This CDR3 contains 14 residues. V trimming: 0 bases; J trimming: 4 bases; junction bases outside the gene matches: 0. CDR1 and CDR2 (germline): SGHNT, YYREEE (reference sequence). The CDR3 DNA reads as TGTGCCAGCAGCTTGGGACTAGCGGGAGAGACCCAGTACTTC. The encoded protein is CASSLGLAGETQYF.

This clone came up once. V is TRBV2 and J is TRBJ2-2; 12 nucleotides align to TRBD1. Germline V lookup: CDR1 SNHLY, CDR2 FYNNEI. The CDR3 has 18 residues. Trimming cost V 5 bases and J 3 bases; bases outside gene matches: 10. CDR3 region: CASSFPRGQGADTGELFF. Written as DNA, the CDR3 is TGTGCCAGCAGTTTTCCTAGGGGACAGGGGGCGGACACCGGGGAGCTGTTTTTT.

This chain connects TRBV5-1 to TRBJ2-2; TRBD1 agrees at 8 bases. V trimming: 7 bases; J trimming: 0 bases; junction bases outside the gene matches: 5. Germline V CDR1 and CDR2: SGHRS, YFSETQ. CDR3 length equals 15 residues. CDR3 in amino acids: CASGQGGPNTGELFF. The CDR3 DNA reads TGCGCCAGCGGACAGGGCGGTCCGAACACCGGGGAGCTGTTTTTT.

This chain links TRBV6-5 with TRBJ1-2, with D possibly matching TRBD1 (6 bases). Trimming stripped 5 bases from V and 8 bases from J, with 15 bases between. Per germline, CDR1 MNHEY and CDR2 SVGAGI. The length of the CDR3 is 13 residues. The CDR3 spells CASSITGRAGYTF. The CDR3, as DNA: TGTGCCAGCAGTATAACAGGGAGGGCGGGCTACACCTTC.

This chain connects TRBV6-5 to TRBJ2-4; D unresolved. V lost 6 bases, J lost 0 bases, and 9 bases lay in between. The length of the CDR3 is 14 residues. Per germline, CDR1 MNHEY and CDR2 SVGAGI. CDR3 sequence reads: CASSRVEAKNIQYF. Written as DNA, the CDR3 is TGTGCCAGCAGCCGAGTTGAAGCCAAAAACATTCAGTACTTC.

The CDR3 DNA sequence: TGTGCCAGTAGTTTACAGGGGGCTGGAAACACCATATATTTT. Protein: CASSLQGAGNTIYF. The V call is TRBV19, the J call TRBJ1-3; 8 bases agree with TRBD1. The CDR3 is 14 amino acids. CDR1 and CDR2 (germline): LNHDA, SQIVND (reference sequence). V dropped 5 bases and J dropped 2; count of bases not matched to a gene: 2. Based on the CDR3 plus reference TRBV19 and TRBJ1-3, the full variable domain is DGGITQSPKYLFRKEGQNVTLSCEQNLNHDAMYWYRQDPGQGLRLIYYSQIVNDFQKGDIAEGYSVSREKKESFPLTVTSAQKNPTAFYLCASSLQGAGNTIYFGEGSWLTVV.

CDR3 bases: TGTGCCAGCAGTTCCCGACAGGGTAATCTTTATGGCTACACCTTC. Its translation is CASSSRQGNLYGYTF. The chain links TRBV6-2 or TRBV6-3 to TRBJ1-2; 7 nucleotides line up with TRBD1. The length of the CDR3 is 15 residues. Trimming took 4 bases from V and 5 from J; bases not matched to a gene: 10. Germline assignment: CDR1 MNHEY and CDR2 SVGEGT.

About this clone itself: At one end, the junction sequence differs from germline, possibly due to a read error. The chain employs TRBV12-3 or TRBV12-4 and TRBJ2-4, with D maybe TRBD2 (5 bases). CDR3 size: 12 residues. The DNA of the CDR3 is TGTGCCAGTTTAAATGAGGGCTCAATCTCTAACTTC. Translation: CASLNEGSISNF.

With respect to this clone: An end of the junction does not agree with germline; a read error may underlie this. CDR3 DNA: TGCGCCAGCGGCCAAGATCTAAATGGGGACAGGGGGTCTTATGGCTACACCTTC. This sequence encodes CASGQDLNGDRGSYGYTF. The V call is TRBV4-1, the J call TRBJ1-2; TRBD1 matches at 11 bases. The CDR3 spans 18 residues. The V gene's germline CDR1 is MGHRA and CDR2 YSYEKL.

Only a few counts were recorded for this clone. J is TRBJ2-6 and V is TRBV5-1, with 7 bases identical to TRBD1. The ends lost 1 base at V and 0 bases at J; junction bases unmatched: 4. Germline V CDR1 and CDR2: SGHRS, YFSETQ. The CDR3 has 17 residues. CDR3 DNA sequence: TGCGCCAGCAGCTTGCTACAGGGGTCCTCTGGGGCCAACGTCCTGACTTTC. Its translation is CASSLLQGSSGANVLTF. Using reference TRBV5-1 and TRBJ2-6 for the parts outside the CDR3, the full variable domain is KAGVTQTPRYLIKTRGQQVTLSCSPISGHRSVSWYQQTPGQGLQFLFEYFSETQRNKGNFPGRFSGRQFSNSRSEMNVSTLELGDSALYLCASSLLQGSSGANVLTFGAGSRLTVL.

This sequence joins TRBV5-1 and TRBJ1-1; D is perhaps TRBD1 (5 bases). V dropped 0 bases and J dropped 0 bases, with 9 bases sitting between them. The CDR3 sequence is 15 residues long. Germline CDR1 and CDR2: SGHRS and YFSETQ. The chain's CDR3 is CASSLAGPMNTEAFF. The CDR3 nucleotides are TGCGCCAGCAGCTTGGCAGGGCCCATGAACACTGAAGCTTTCTTT. The complete variable domain, with remaining parts taken from reference TRBV5-1 and TRBJ1-1, reads KAGVTQTPRYLIKTRGQQVTLSCSPISGHRSVSWYQQTPGQGLQFLFEYFSETQRNKGNFPGRFSGRQFSNSRSEMNVSTLELGDSALYLCASSLAGPMNTEAFFGQGTRLTVV.

The rearrangement joins TRBV19 to TRBJ1-1; D may be TRBD1 (6 bases). The V gene's germline CDR1 is LNHDA and CDR2 SQIVND (reference sequence). Trimming removed 10 bases at V and 1 base at J, with 10 bases between. The CDR3 covers 12 residues. The chain's CDR3 is CATKQGNTEAFF. DNA for the CDR3: TGTGCCACCAAACAGGGGAACACTGAAGCTTTCTTT. Using reference TRBV19 and TRBJ1-1 for the parts outside the CDR3, the full variable domain is DGGITQSPKYLFRKEGQNVTLSCEQNLNHDAMYWYRQDPGQGLRLIYYSQIVNDFQKGDIAEGYSVSREKKESFPLTVTSAQKNPTAFYLCATKQGNTEAFFGQGTRLTVV.

The J gene is TRBJ2-1, the V gene TRBV9, with D possibly TRBD2 on 6 matching bases. V was clipped by 3 bases and J by 16 bases, with 26 bases between them. The CDR3 loop spans 15 amino acids. CDR1 SGDLS and CDR2 YYNGEE come from the germline V gene. The CDR3 here is CASSGGVADETYPFF. In nucleotides, the CDR3 is TGTGCCAGCAGCGGGGGGGTAGCAGACGAGACGTATCCCTTCTTC.